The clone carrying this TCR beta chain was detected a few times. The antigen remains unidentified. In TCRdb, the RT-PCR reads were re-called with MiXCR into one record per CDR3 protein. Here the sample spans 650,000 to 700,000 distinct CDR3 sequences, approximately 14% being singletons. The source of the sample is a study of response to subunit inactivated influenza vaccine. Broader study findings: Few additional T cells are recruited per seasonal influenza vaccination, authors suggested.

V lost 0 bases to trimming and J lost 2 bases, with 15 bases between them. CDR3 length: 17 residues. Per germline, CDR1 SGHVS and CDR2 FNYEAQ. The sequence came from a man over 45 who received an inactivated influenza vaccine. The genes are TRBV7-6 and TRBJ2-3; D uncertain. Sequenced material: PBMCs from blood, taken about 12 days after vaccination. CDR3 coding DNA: TGTGCCAGCAGCTTAGCGGCACGGAGACTCGACACAGATACGCAGTATTTT. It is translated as CASSLAARRLDTDTQYF.